These 15 T cell receptor beta chains came from one sample sequenced in a study of blood T cell repertoires in COVID-19. Clones were sequenced by immunoSEQ multiplex PCR, and TCRdb holds only the in-frame ones, with some missing. The table records 200,000 to 300,000 clones, 88% of them present only once. Sequencing input: PBMCs or T cells enriched from blood (not recorded which). The receptors shown here come from a woman between 40 and 55 years old who had been exposed to COVID-19.

This clone was observed at least ten times. The chain carries TRBV24-1 and TRBJ1-3, with unresolved D. Trimming removed 2 bases at V and 0 bases at J, with 7 bases between. Per the germline V gene, CDR1 is KGHDR and CDR2 is SFDVKD. The CDR3 spans 15 residues. CDR3 sequence: CATSDSSSSGNTIYF. CDR3 DNA: TGTGCCACCAGTGATTCGAGTAGCTCTGGAAACACCATATATTTT.

To note about this clone: One end of the junction fails to match germline, which may point to a read error. V gene TRBV5-1 combines with J gene TRBJ1-4; 7 bases map to TRBD1. Germline V CDR1 and CDR2: SGHRS, YFSETQ. CDR3 length: 14 residues. CDR3 sequence: CASSLQGANEKLFF. The CDR3 DNA reads as TGTGCCAGCAGCTTGCAGGGGGCTAATGAAAAACTGTTTTTT.

This clone has just a few counts. This chain joins TRBV19 and TRBJ1-1, with 8 bases matching TRBD1. CDR1 is LNHDA, CDR2 SQIVND, per germline (reference sequence). The CDR3 runs 13 residues. With V trimmed by 9 bases and J by 5 bases, 8 bases remained unmatched. The CDR3 is CASTGQGRTEAFF. CDR3 nucleotide sequence: TGTGCCAGCACCGGACAGGGAAGGACTGAAGCTTTCTTT.

The CDR3 spells CASSVVNRGEQYF. CDR3 in DNA: TGCGCCAGCAGCGTGGTAAACAGGGGAGAGCAGTACTTC. V gene TRBV5-1 combines with J gene TRBJ2-7; 7 positions agree with TRBD1. This CDR3 spans 13 amino acids. The germline CDR1 and CDR2 sequences are SGHRS and YFSETQ. The V gene end was trimmed by 4 bases and the J gene end by 7 bases; junction bases not matched to a gene: 8.

The chain joins TRBV6-4 to TRBJ2-3, with 12 bases lining up with TRBD2. Germline trimming cut 5 bases from V and 4 bases from J; bases unmatched to any gene: 7. Germline-derived CDR1 and CDR2 are MRHNA and SNTAGT. CDR3 length: 16 amino acids. The CDR3 loop is CASSSSSGGAPDTQYF. CDR3 nucleotide sequence: TGTGCCAGCAGTTCGTCTAGCGGGGGGGCCCCAGATACGCAGTATTTT.

The gene calls are TRBV24-1 and TRBJ2-5; TRBD2 agrees at 8 bases. This CDR3 comprises 14 residues. Germline assignment: CDR1 KGHDR and CDR2 SFDVKD. The J segment lost 7 bases and the V segment lost 5 bases, leaving 8 bases of the junction unmatched. CDR3 sequence: CATSASGGQGTQYF. The DNA for the CDR3 is TGTGCCACCAGTGCCTCGGGGGGGCAGGGGACCCAGTACTTC.

The rearrangement links TRBV28 to TRBJ1-1, with D perhaps TRBD1 (6 bases). V gave up 11 bases and J gave up 10 bases, with 20 bases separating them. CDR1 is MDHEN and CDR2 is SYDVKM in the germline V gene. The CDR3 runs 12 residues. CDR3 in amino acids: CAATRGQGGAFF. The DNA of the CDR3 is TGTGCCGCTACCAGGGGCCAGGGTGGAGCTTTCTTT.

The rearrangement uses TRBV19 and TRBJ2-1; 7 bases match TRBD2. CDR3 length: 16 residues. Germline CDR1 LNHDA, CDR2 SQIVND (reference sequence). V dropped 10 bases and J dropped 0; count of bases not matched to a gene: 12. Here the CDR3 DNA reads TGTGCCACCCGAGGACTAGAGGCCAGCTCCTACAATGAGCAGTTCTTC. Residues: CATRGLEASSYNEQFF.

Only one count was recorded for this clone. The rearrangement links TRBV7-6 to TRBJ1-4; 9 bases align to TRBD1. The length of the CDR3 is 15 residues. V lost 5 bases, J lost 8 bases, and 9 bases stayed unmatched. Germline-derived CDR1 and CDR2 are SGHVS and FNYEAQ. For the CDR3, the DNA is TGTGCCAGCAGCATGGACAGGGGAAGGTGGGAAAAACTGTTTTTT. This gives the protein CASSMDRGRWEKLFF.

This clone was found a few times. The chain recombines TRBV6-5 with TRBJ1-1; TRBD1 is a possible D gene (6 bases). The germline gives CDR1 MNHEY, CDR2 SVGAGI. Trimming took 5 bases from V and 8 from J, leaving 15 bases between them. The CDR3 has 13 residues. This CDR3 is CASSQTNREEAFF. CDR3 sequence (DNA): TGTGCCAGCAGTCAAACAAACAGGGAAGAAGCTTTCTTT.

The chain links TRBV5-1 to TRBJ1-4; tentative D call: TRBD1 (6 bases). The CDR3 spans 15 residues. Germline CDR1 is SGHRS and CDR2 is YFSETQ. V was cut by 4 bases and J by 5 bases, with 15 bases left in between. The DNA of the CDR3 is TGCGCCAGCAGCACAAAGGGGGGGGCAAATGAAAAACTGTTTTTT. This gives the protein CASSTKGGANEKLFF.

The chain combines TRBV5-1 with TRBJ2-3; 7 bases align to TRBD2. V gave up 6 bases and J gave up 1 base; unmatched junction bases: 5. The length of the CDR3 is 14 residues. Germline V lookup: CDR1 SGHRS, CDR2 YFSETQ. In DNA form, the CDR3 reads TGCGCCAGCAACTATGCGGGGGGCACAGATACGCAGTATTTT. This sequence encodes CASNYAGGTDTQYF. The full variable domain, completed using reference TRBV5-1 and TRBJ2-3, is KAGVTQTPRYLIKTRGQQVTLSCSPISGHRSVSWYQQTPGQGLQFLFEYFSETQRNKGNFPGRFSGRQFSNSRSEMNVSTLELGDSALYLCASNYAGGTDTQYFGPGTRLTVL.

In this sample, this clone turned up once. This sequence joins TRBV9 and TRBJ2-2; unclear D gene. V lost 0 bases to trimming and J lost 5 bases, with 5 bases between them. Germline V gives CDR1 SGDLS, CDR2 YYNGEE. This CDR3 region has 13 residues. CDR3 amino acids: CASSVAETGELFF. The DNA for the CDR3 is TGTGCCAGCAGCGTAGCTGAGACCGGGGAGCTGTTTTTT.

This chain joins TRBV28 and TRBJ2-4; D possibly corresponds to TRBD1 (5 bases). Trimming removed 5 bases at V and 2 bases at J, with 16 bases between. The CDR3 loop spans 16 amino acids. The germline gives CDR1 MDHEN, CDR2 SYDVKM. The CDR3 nucleotides read TGTGCCAGCAGTCGAGATAGACAGTTGCCCAAAAACATTCAGTACTTC. This encodes CASSRDRQLPKNIQYF.

There are a few counts of this clone. The rearrangement uses TRBV19 and TRBJ1-5; the match to TRBD1 covers 9 bases. J lost 6 bases, V lost 5 bases, and 5 bases had no gene match. The CDR3 runs to 14 residues. Germline CDR1 LNHDA, CDR2 SQIVND (reference sequence). CDR3 protein: CASSRDRVAQPQHF. The CDR3 region has the DNA TGTGCCAGTAGTCGGGACAGGGTGGCTCAGCCCCAGCATTTT.